The subject of this entry is one TCR beta chain. These data originate in a study of T cell changes during pregnancy in multiple sclerosis. CDR3 length: 13 residues. V was clipped by 6 bases and J by 3 bases, with 9 bases between them. Germline V CDR1 and CDR2: MDHEN, SYDVKM. Assay used: immunoSEQ multiplex PCR; TCRdb lists only in-frame clones, some missing. The profile shows 60,000 to 75,000 clones, approximately 90% of them singletons. The chain carries TRBV28 and TRBJ2-1; no clear D. The material was peripheral blood, obtained after pregnancy. This TCR was recovered from a female donor with multiple sclerosis, enrolled in a pregnancy study. The CDR3 nucleotides read TGTGCCAGCAGCCCCCCCAACTACAATGAGCAGTTCTTC. Translating gives CASSPPNYNEQFF.